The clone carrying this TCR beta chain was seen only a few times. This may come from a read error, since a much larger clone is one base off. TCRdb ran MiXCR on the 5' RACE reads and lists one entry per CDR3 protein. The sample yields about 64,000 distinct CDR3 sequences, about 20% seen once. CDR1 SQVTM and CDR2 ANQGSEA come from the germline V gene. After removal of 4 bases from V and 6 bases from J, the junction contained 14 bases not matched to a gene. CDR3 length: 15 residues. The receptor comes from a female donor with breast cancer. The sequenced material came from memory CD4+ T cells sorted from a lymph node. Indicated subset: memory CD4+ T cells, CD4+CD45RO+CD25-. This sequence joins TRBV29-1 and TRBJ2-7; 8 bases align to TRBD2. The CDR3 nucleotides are TGCAGCGTTGCCCCTCAAGTCGGTAGCGGGACCGAGCAGTACGTC. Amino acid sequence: CSVAPQVGSGTEQYV.